This T cell receptor (beta chain) was sequenced during a study of cytomegalovirus exposure and HLA in healthy donors. V lost 4 bases and J lost 2; bases outside the gene matches: 2. CDR3 length equals 15 residues. Per the germline V gene, CDR1 is SGHDT and CDR2 is YYEEEE. This clone showed up many times. Its antigen is not identified. Study-level results: In an earlier analysis, productive rearrangement rates for most beta V segments clustered near 87% or 30%.

The PCR contained 60 Vbeta and 13 Jbeta primers. In the study's own analysis: The count from a later analysis was tens of millions of unique TCR beta chains, around 10 million of them shared. Using immunoSEQ multiplex PCR, the repertoire was profiled, and TCRdb retains in-frame clones only, with some absent. The D gene and trimming were derived from the DNA, and the V and J assignments and clone size from that table. The sample includes some 160,000 clones, around 80% of them seen just once. This rearrangement joins TRBV5-6 to TRBJ2-7; 14 bases map to TRBD2. The specimen sequenced was PBMCs. The source of this sequence is a man aged 35-49 years in good health and CMV-seronegative. The CDR3 DNA reads as TGTGCCAGCAGCGCGGGACTAGCGGGGGCCTACGAGCAGTACTTC. This gives the protein CASSAGLAGAYEQYF.